This entry is about one T cell receptor beta chain. This sample is part of a study of blood T cell repertoires in COVID-19. Across the whole study: Acute-phase and convalescent COVID-19 samples originated in the United States, Italy and Spain.

Authors' methods: It was from reference gene primer amplification that nucleated cell counts were estimated. Measured with immunoSEQ multiplex PCR; TCRdb has only the in-frame clones, and not every one. V and J calls and clone size are as listed in that table; D and trimming were resolved from the DNA. The table lists approximately 120,000 clones, around 80% of them singletons. The ends were cut back, 1 base at V and 0 bases at J, with 4 bases in the middle. This CDR3 has 15 amino acids. The germline gives CDR1 LNHNV, CDR2 YYDKDF (reference sequence). The sequencing input was peripheral blood. The TCR originated in a human donor in a cohort sampled during active or convalescent COVID-19. V gene TRBV15 combines with J gene TRBJ1-6; D uncertain. CDR3 residues: CATSRVISYNSPLHF. In DNA form, the CDR3 reads TGTGCCACCAGCAGAGTAATCTCCTATAATTCACCCCTCCACTTT.